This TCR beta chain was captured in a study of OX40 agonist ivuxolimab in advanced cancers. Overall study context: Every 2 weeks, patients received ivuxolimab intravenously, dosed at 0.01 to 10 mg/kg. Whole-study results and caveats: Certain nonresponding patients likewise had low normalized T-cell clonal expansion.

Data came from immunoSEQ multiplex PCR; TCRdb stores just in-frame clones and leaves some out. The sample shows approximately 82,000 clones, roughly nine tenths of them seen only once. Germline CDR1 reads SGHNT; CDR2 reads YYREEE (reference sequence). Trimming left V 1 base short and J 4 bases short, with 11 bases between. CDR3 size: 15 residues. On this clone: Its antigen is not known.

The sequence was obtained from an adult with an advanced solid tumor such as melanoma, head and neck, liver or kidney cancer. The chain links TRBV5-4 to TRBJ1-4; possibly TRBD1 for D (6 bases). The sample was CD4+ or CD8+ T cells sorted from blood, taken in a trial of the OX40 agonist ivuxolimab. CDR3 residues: CASSLNSGVNEKLFF. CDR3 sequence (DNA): TGTGCCAGCAGCTTGAATTCAGGGGTTAATGAAAAACTGTTTTTT.